This TCR beta chain is from a study of CD8 T cells in ankylosing spondylitis. TCRdb ran MiXCR on the 5' RACE reads and lists one entry per CDR3 protein. The sample shows about 200,000 distinct CDR3 sequences, roughly 13% of them seen only once. The ends lost 5 bases at V and 0 bases at J; junction bases unmatched: 10. Germline assignment: CDR1 SGHAT and CDR2 FQNNGV. The CDR3 loop spans 16 amino acids. The sequenced material came from blood, either unsorted or a sorted T cell fraction (not recorded which). The genes are TRBV11-2 and TRBJ2-7; 7 positions agree with TRBD1. The receptor's source is a male donor with ankylosing spondylitis or in good health (not recorded which). CDR3 bases: TGTGCCAGCAGCGAATCGACAGGGATTAGCTCCTACGAGCAGTACTTC. Translated, it gives CASSESTGISSYEQYF.